Below are 9 T cell receptor beta chains sequenced from a single sample in a study of blood T cell repertoires in COVID-19. Some clones are missing from TCRdb's copy, which holds only in-frame ones; the method was immunoSEQ multiplex PCR. The sample has approximately 150,000 clones; around nine tenths are singletons. Material: peripheral blood. These receptors all come from a man over 45 with active or convalescent COVID-19.

V is TRBV6-2 or TRBV6-3 and J is TRBJ1-2, with 7 bases identical to TRBD1. This CDR3 is built from 14 residues. Germline V gene sequence: CDR1 MNHEY, CDR2 SVGEGT. The junction had 9 bases not matched to a gene; V was cut back by 5 bases and J by 6 bases. The CDR3 nucleotides read TGTGCCAGCAGTCGAAGGGGGCTGGTTGATGGCTACACCTTC. Translated: CASSRRGLVDGYTF.

CDR3 DNA sequence: TGTGCCAGCAGCTGGGATTGGACAGCAAACTCCTATGGCTACACCTTC. Its protein is CASSWDWTANSYGYTF. The gene calls are TRBV5-4 and TRBJ1-2; tentatively, D is TRBD1 (6 bases). Germline CDR1 SGHNT, CDR2 YYREEE (reference sequence). With 3 bases removed from V and 4 bases from J, the gap between germline ends came to 19 bases. The CDR3 loop spans 16 amino acids. Variable domain in full (rest from reference TRBV5-4 and TRBJ1-2): ETGVTQSPTHLIKTRGQQVTLRCSSQSGHNTVSWYQQALGQGPQFIFQYYREEENGRGNFPPRFSGLQFPNYSSELNVNALELDDSALYLCASSWDWTANSYGYTFGSGTRLTVV.

The gene calls are TRBV29-1 and TRBJ2-2, with no clear D. The CDR3 contains 14 residues. V lost 3 bases to trimming and J lost 0 bases, with 8 bases between them. The germline CDR1 and CDR2 sequences are SQVTM and ANQGSEA. In DNA form, the CDR3 reads TGCAGCGTTGAGCGGTTCGCGAACACCGGGGAGCTGTTTTTT. Translation gives CSVERFANTGELFF.

In nucleotides, the CDR3 is TGTGCCTGGAGGAATCGGGAGCGGAACTCTGGAAACACCATATATTTT. This sequence encodes CAWRNRERNSGNTIYF. V and J are TRBV30 and TRBJ1-3; D ambiguous. There are 16 residues in the CDR3. CDR1 and CDR2 from the germline V gene are GTSNPN and SVGIG (reference sequence). Trimming took off 3 bases at V and 0 bases at J, with 15 bases between the two ends.

The rearrangement uses TRBV5-1 and TRBJ2-3, with D possibly matching TRBD2 (5 bases). CDR1 and CDR2 from the germline V gene are SGHRS and YFSETQ. Trimming pared 9 bases from V and 2 bases from J, leaving 13 bases between. The CDR3 spans 13 residues. Here the CDR3 reads CATRSRDTDTQYF. In DNA form, the CDR3 reads TGCGCCACCCGTTCTCGGGACACAGATACGCAGTATTTT.

This clone was observed once. The chain links TRBV5-6 to TRBJ1-5; D ambiguous. Germline CDR1 SGHDT, CDR2 YYEEEE. The CDR3 runs to 13 residues. V lost 4 bases and J lost 0, with 5 bases in between. The CDR3 reads CASSLNSNQPQHF. CDR3 DNA: TGTGCCAGCAGCCTTAATAGCAATCAGCCCCAGCATTTT.

This sequence joins TRBV5-4 and TRBJ2-2; tentative D call: TRBD1 (6 bases). Deletions cut 4 bases from V and 7 bases from J, with 17 bases between. Germline-derived CDR1 and CDR2 are SGHNT and YYREEE (reference sequence). The CDR3 runs 15 residues. The CDR3 sequence: CASSLTGMQSGELFF. The CDR3 DNA reads as TGTGCCAGCAGCCTAACAGGGATGCAGAGCGGGGAGCTGTTTTTT.

The V and J genes are TRBV19 and TRBJ1-1, with D uncertain. The length of the CDR3 is 14 residues. V lost 0 bases to trimming and J lost 5 bases, with 10 bases between them. Germline CDR1 and CDR2: LNHDA and SQIVND (reference sequence). The CDR3 region is CASSIDRRGTEAFF. The CDR3 coding sequence is TGTGCCAGTAGTATAGATCGGCGAGGGACTGAAGCTTTCTTT.

The rearrangement joins TRBV5-5 to TRBJ2-5; D possibly corresponds to TRBD1 (7 bases). V lost 4 bases and J 4 bases, leaving 17 bases between the germline ends. The CDR3 spans 15 residues. Germline V gene sequence: CDR1 SGHKS, CDR2 YYEKEE (reference sequence). The CDR3 bases are TGTGCCAGCAGCCCACGGCCCCAGGGGGGAGAGACCCAGTACTTC. This gives the protein CASSPRPQGGETQYF.